The T cell receptor beta chain described here comes from a study of CDR3 diversity in severe acne. Germline V gene sequence: CDR1 SGHDT, CDR2 YYEEEE. V shed 5 bases and J shed 13 bases, with 16 bases lying between them. The CDR3 totals 12 residues. TCRdb re-derived calls from the PCR reads in MiXCR, one entry per CDR3 protein. The sample records some 90,000 distinct CDR3 sequences, around 47% being singletons. The receptor was isolated from a male donor with severe acne vulgaris. The chain links TRBV5-6 to TRBJ2-1, with TRBD1 as a possible D gene (7 bases). Sequenced sample: blood. DNA of the CDR3: TGTGCCAGCAGACGACAGGGAGGAGGACAGTTCTTC. Translating gives CASRRQGGGQFF.